These 27 T cell receptor beta chains were sequenced from one sample in a study of shared clonotypes between healthy human individuals. The repertoire was sequenced with immunoSEQ multiplex PCR; TCRdb's copy has only in-frame clones and lacks some. The profile covers approximately 440,000 clones, with around 77% appearing a single time and more than 10% taken by the ten largest. Input material: PBMCs. All receptors derive from a woman aged 40 to 55 in good health. Some clones in this sample may be carry-over from other donors' samples.

This clone was recorded at least ten times. Other DNA sequences in the same sample also yield this CDR3. This chain joins TRBV30 and TRBJ1-2; D may be TRBD1 (5 bases). Germline V gene data show CDR1 as GTSNPN and CDR2 as SVGIG (reference sequence). The CDR3 is 14 amino acids. V gave up 0 bases and J gave up 8 bases, with 16 bases separating them. The CDR3 DNA reads as TGTGCCTGGAGTGTATCGGCGGGGCTGGGAGGCTACACCTTC. This encodes CAWSVSAGLGGYTF.

This chain connects TRBV30 to TRBJ2-5; D unresolved. This CDR3 has 12 residues. Germline CDR1 is GTSNPN and CDR2 is SVGIG (reference sequence). The V end was cut by 1 base, the J end by 7 bases, with 10 bases between. The CDR3 DNA reads TGTGCCTGGAGTGAGGTTTTAGGGACCCAGTACTTC. Amino acid sequence: CAWSEVLGTQYF.

The rearrangement joins TRBV19 to TRBJ1-5; TRBD1 matches 8 bases. The V gene end was trimmed by 4 bases and the J gene end by 2 bases; junction bases not matched to a gene: 1. The CDR3 runs to 14 residues. Germline V lookup: CDR1 LNHDA, CDR2 SQIVND (reference sequence). CDR3 region: CASSTTGGNQPQHF. CDR3 nucleotide sequence: TGTGCCAGTAGTACGACAGGGGGCAATCAGCCCCAGCATTTT. The full variable domain, completed using reference TRBV19 and TRBJ1-5, is DGGITQSPKYLFRKEGQNVTLSCEQNLNHDAMYWYRQDPGQGLRLIYYSQIVNDFQKGDIAEGYSVSREKKESFPLTVTSAQKNPTAFYLCASSTTGGNQPQHFGDGTRLSIL.

Comments on this clone: With only one base between it and a far larger clone, this is likely a read error. Other DNA sequences in this specimen translate into the identical CDR3. This rearrangement joins TRBV25-1 to TRBJ2-5; 8 bases line up with TRBD2. The DNA end is a closer match to TRBJ2-7, so the J assignment may be wrong. The CDR3 is 13 residues long. Germline V CDR1 and CDR2: MGHDK, SYGVNS. The CDR3 is CASSPGGGYEQYF. DNA for the CDR3: TGTGCCAGCAGTCCCGGGGGGGGTTACGAGCAGTACTTC.

This chain links TRBV5-4 with TRBJ2-3; 8 nucleotides agree with TRBD2. From germline, CDR1 is SGHNT and CDR2 YYREEE (reference sequence). The junction had 5 bases not matched to a gene; V was cut back by 1 base and J by 4 bases. This CDR3 comprises 15 residues. The chain's CDR3 is CASSLPQRGSDTQYF. The CDR3, as DNA: TGTGCCAGCAGCTTGCCCCAGCGGGGGTCAGATACGCAGTATTTT.

Only one count was recorded for this clone. The chain joins TRBV19 to TRBJ2-3, with 8 nucleotides matching TRBD2. This CDR3 has 16 amino acids. CDR1 and CDR2 (germline): LNHDA, SQIVND (reference sequence). The V segment lost 3 bases and the J segment 3 bases; nucleotides outside the gene matches: 8. The CDR3 loop reads CASSIRWSGRTDTQYF. CDR3 coding DNA: TGTGCCAGTAGTATTAGGTGGAGCGGGAGAACAGATACGCAGTATTTT.

The chain couples TRBV10-3 to TRBJ2-7, with D possibly matching TRBD2 (6 bases). The germline V gene has CDR1 ENHRY and CDR2 SYGVKD. Trimming cost V 4 bases and J 5 bases, with 15 bases left between them. This CDR3 has 14 residues. DNA for the CDR3: TGTGCCATCAGTGTTGGGGCGGGATCTAACGAGCAGTACTTC. Translation: CAISVGAGSNEQYF.

The chain carries TRBV27 and TRBJ2-3; D is unclear. CDR1 is MNHEY, CDR2 SMNVEV, per germline (reference sequence). V dropped 1 base and J dropped 0 bases, with 2 bases sitting between them. This CDR3 contains 13 residues. The CDR3 DNA is TGTGCCAGCAGTTTATTCAGCACAGATACGCAGTATTTT. Amino acids: CASSLFSTDTQYF.

This chain connects TRBV19 to TRBJ1-3, with a weak D call TRBD1 (6 bases). CDR3 length equals 14 residues. Germline loops: CDR1 LNHDA, CDR2 SQIVND (reference sequence). V lost 7 bases to trimming and J lost 0 bases, with 10 bases between them. CDR3 amino acids: CASKEGVSGNTIYF. The CDR3 region has the DNA TGTGCCAGTAAGGAGGGGGTCTCTGGAAACACCATATATTTT.

The chain joins TRBV25-1 to TRBJ2-1; 10 nucleotides align to TRBD2. Germline-derived CDR1 and CDR2 are MGHDK and SYGVNS. With 6 bases clipped from V and 7 bases from J, the junction kept 9 bases outside the gene matches. The CDR3 is 15 residues long. CDR3 in amino acids: CASRASLAGVNEQFF. The CDR3 DNA reads TGTGCCAGCAGGGCATCGCTAGCGGGAGTAAATGAGCAGTTCTTC.

The chain employs TRBV6-5 and TRBJ2-7, with D possibly TRBD2 on 5 matching bases. The V end lost 6 bases, the J end lost 0 bases, and 15 bases lay between the germline ends. CDR1 is MNHEY and CDR2 is SVGAGI in the germline V gene. The CDR3 loop spans 15 amino acids. CDR3 protein: CASSPDLGGSYEQYF. The CDR3, as DNA: TGTGCCAGCAGCCCAGACCTAGGAGGCTCCTACGAGCAGTACTTC.

J is TRBJ2-2 and V is TRBV25-1; D is ambiguous. This CDR3 comprises 15 residues. Trimming pared 6 bases from V and 3 bases from J, leaving 14 bases between. In germline, CDR1 is MGHDK, CDR2 SYGVNS. The CDR3 spells CASRSPGRYTGELFF. The CDR3 nucleotides read TGTGCCAGCAGAAGCCCGGGCAGATACACCGGGGAGCTGTTTTTT. Variable domain in full (rest from reference TRBV25-1 and TRBJ2-2): EADIYQTPRYLVIGTGKKITLECSQTMGHDKMYWYQQDPGMELHLIHYSYGVNSTEKGDLSSESTVSRIRTEHFPLTLESARPSHTSQYLCASRSPGRYTGELFFGEGSRLTVL.

This clone has just one count. The chain carries TRBV29-1 and TRBJ1-1, with D unclear. CDR3 size: 13 residues. V was shortened by 5 bases and J by 0 bases, with 10 bases between the two germline ends. From germline, CDR1 is SQVTM and CDR2 ANQGSEA. CDR3 nucleotides: TGCAGCGTTTTAGGTCAGTTGAACACTGAAGCTTTCTTT. Its translation is CSVLGQLNTEAFF.

The V and J genes are TRBV4-1 and TRBJ1-3; 7 positions agree with TRBD1. Germline values: CDR1 MGHRA, CDR2 YSYEKL. V lost 4 bases, J lost 4 bases, and 4 bases stayed unmatched. This CDR3 region has 14 residues. The CDR3 DNA reads as TGCGCCAGCAGCCCGACAGGGTTAGGAAACACCATATATTTT. Its translation: CASSPTGLGNTIYF.

The chain carries TRBV5-1 and TRBJ2-2, with D possibly matching TRBD1 (6 bases). Trimming took 3 bases from V and 3 from J, leaving 12 bases between them. The CDR3 spans 15 residues. Germline CDR1 SGHRS, CDR2 YFSETQ. Written as DNA, the CDR3 is TGCGCCAGCAGCTCCAGGGGATCGGACACCGGGGAGCTGTTTTTT. Its protein product is CASSSRGSDTGELFF. Together with reference TRBV5-1 and TRBJ2-2, the CDR3 gives the full variable domain: KAGVTQTPRYLIKTRGQQVTLSCSPISGHRSVSWYQQTPGQGLQFLFEYFSETQRNKGNFPGRFSGRQFSNSRSEMNVSTLELGDSALYLCASSSRGSDTGELFFGEGSRLTVL.

Worth noting for this clone: In the same sample, other DNA sequences code for this CDR3. V gene TRBV15 combines with J gene TRBJ1-1; D is unresolved. The CDR3 is made up of 14 amino acids. The V gene's germline CDR1 is LNHNV and CDR2 YYDKDF (reference sequence). V was trimmed by 1 base and J by 1 base, leaving 7 bases between them. The CDR3 coding sequence is TGTGCCACCAGCAGAGGTCGGGGGAACACTGAAGCTTTCTTT. It yields the protein CATSRGRGNTEAFF.

The DNA for the CDR3 is TGTGCCAGCTCACCACTAGCGGGAGGGATGGGTGAGCAGTTCTTC. Its translation is CASSPLAGGMGEQFF. This chain uses TRBV18 with TRBJ2-1, with 11 nucleotides matching TRBD2. The length of the CDR3 is 15 residues. Germline CDR1 KGHSH, CDR2 LQKENI. V was clipped by 1 base and J by 9 bases; unmatched bases: 5.

This clone was counted once. The chain links TRBV9 to TRBJ2-1, with 16 bases identical to TRBD2. V dropped 4 bases and J dropped 10; count of bases not matched to a gene: 8. This CDR3 has 16 residues. CDR1 and CDR2 from the germline V gene are SGDLS and YYNGEE. In DNA form, the CDR3 reads TGTGCCAGCAGCACCGGGACTAGCGGGAGGGCCTGGGAGCAGTTCTTC. Its protein is CASSTGTSGRAWEQFF.

In its sample, this clone was seen once. This chain uses TRBV10-2 with TRBJ2-1, with D maybe TRBD1 (6 bases). V lost 4 bases, J lost 5 bases, and 12 bases lay in between. Germline V gene data show CDR1 as WSHSY and CDR2 as SAAADI. This CDR3 is 14 amino acids long. The CDR3 bases are TGCGCCAGCAGTGGCAGGGGTAGGGACAATGAGCAGTTCTTC. Amino acids: CASSGRGRDNEQFF.

This clone was counted a few times. V usage is TRBV9 and J usage is TRBJ1-2, with D unclear. V lost 0 bases, J lost 8 bases, and 8 bases lay in between. Germline V gives CDR1 SGDLS, CDR2 YYNGEE. The CDR3 has 12 residues. CDR3 sequence (DNA): TGTGCCAGCAGCGTAGGCGGGGAGGGCTACACCTTC. This codes for CASSVGGEGYTF.

On this clone itself: Different DNA sequences within this sample yield the same CDR3. The CDR3 loop is CASSLRGSYNEQFF. CDR3 bases: TGTGCCAGCAGCTTGCGGGGTTCCTACAATGAGCAGTTCTTC. The chain has TRBV5-4 and TRBJ2-1, with D perhaps TRBD2 (5 bases). CDR3 length equals 14 residues. The ends were cut back, 1 base at V and 1 base at J, with 6 bases in the middle. Per the germline V gene, CDR1 is SGHNT and CDR2 is YYREEE (reference sequence).

The V call is TRBV5-1, the J call TRBJ2-1, with TRBD2 matching over 9 bases. V dropped 4 bases and J dropped 5; count of bases not matched to a gene: 7. CDR3 length: 15 residues. The V gene's germline CDR1 is SGHRS and CDR2 YFSETQ. The CDR3 DNA reads as TGCGCCAGCAGCATTAGCGGGAGTCACGACAATGAGCAGTTCTTC. Amino acids: CASSISGSHDNEQFF.

The V call is TRBV7-9, the J call TRBJ2-4, with D possibly TRBD2 on 6 matching bases. Germline V lookup: CDR1 SEHNR, CDR2 FQNEAQ (reference sequence). Trimming cost V 3 bases and J 2 bases, with 14 bases left between them. This CDR3 spans 16 amino acids. This CDR3 is CASSFGGSHPKNIQYF. CDR3 nucleotides: TGTGCCAGCAGCTTTGGGGGGAGCCATCCCAAAAACATTCAGTACTTC.

The chain couples TRBV28 to TRBJ2-3; D is tentatively TRBD1 or TRBD2 (5 bases each). The germline V gene encodes CDR1 MDHEN and CDR2 SYDVKM. This CDR3 region has 14 residues. Trimming took off 11 bases at V and 0 bases at J, with 15 bases between the two ends. CDR3 protein: CAVAGALSTDTQYF. CDR3 nucleotide sequence: TGTGCCGTCGCCGGGGCACTTAGCACAGATACGCAGTATTTT.

V and J are TRBV4-2 and TRBJ1-1; D possibly corresponds to TRBD1 (5 bases). The CDR3 spans 14 residues. Germline lookup yields CDR1 LGHNA and CDR2 YNFKEQ. Trimming shortened V by 3 bases and J by 7 bases, and 15 bases separated the two germline ends. CDR3 bases: TGTGCCAGCAGCCAGGGGGGGGGTGTGGATGAAGCTTTCTTT. The encoded protein is CASSQGGGVDEAFF.

The gene calls are TRBV28 and TRBJ1-1; 11 bases agree with TRBD1. Germline CDR1 reads MDHEN; CDR2 reads SYDVKM. This CDR3 spans 16 amino acids. Trimming cost V 7 bases and J 4 bases; bases outside gene matches: 11. This chain's CDR3 is CASTSQTGTGGTEAFF. CDR3 sequence (DNA): TGTGCCAGCACCTCACAAACCGGGACAGGGGGCACTGAAGCTTTCTTT.

There are many counts of this clone. The sample holds other DNA sequences that translate to the same CDR3. This chain links TRBV30 with TRBJ1-6; D ambiguous. There are 13 residues in the CDR3. Trimming cost V 4 bases and J 8 bases, with 12 bases left between them. Germline values: CDR1 GTSNPN, CDR2 SVGIG (reference sequence). The CDR3 sequence is CAWNVQRDSPLHF. The DNA for the CDR3 is TGTGCCTGGAACGTACAGAGGGATTCACCCCTCCACTTT. The full variable domain, in which reference TRBV30 and TRBJ1-6 provide the parts outside the CDR3, is SQTIHQWPATLVQPVGSPLSLECTVEGTSNPNLYWYRQAAGRGLQLLFYSVGIGQISSEVPQNLSASRPQDRQFILSSKKLLLSDSGFYLCAWNVQRDSPLHFGNGTRLTVT.